The present T cell receptor (beta chain) was sequenced within a study of cytomegalovirus exposure and HLA in healthy donors. Study conclusions and caveats: Later analysis associated a missense DCLRE1C variant with TCR beta V- and J-gene trimming.

V dropped 1 base and J dropped 0 bases, with 12 bases sitting between them. Germline assignment: CDR1 MGHRA and CDR2 YSYEKL. The CDR3 sequence is 16 residues long. A remark on this clone: Its antigen remains unknown.

PCR was performed using 60 Vbeta and 13 Jbeta primers. Measured with immunoSEQ multiplex PCR; TCRdb has only the in-frame clones, and not every one. The top ten hold about 4.9% of the sample, which has roughly 100,000 clones, around 63% seen once. The J gene is TRBJ1-2, the V gene TRBV4-1, with D hard to call. The sequence derives from a human donor in good health. Source material: PBMCs. Here the CDR3 reads CASSQGGRGSNYGYTF. The DNA of the CDR3 is TGCGCCAGCAGCCAAGGTGGCCGAGGCTCTAACTATGGCTACACCTTC.